One sample yielded the 32 T cell receptor beta chains listed below, sequenced in a study of T cell responses to AZD1222 COVID-19 vaccine. The repertoire was sequenced with immunoSEQ multiplex PCR; TCRdb's copy has only in-frame clones and lacks some. Among about 84,000 clones listed, approximately 88% were seen once. Sequencing used peripheral blood, obtained 28 days after the second AZD1222 dose. The origin of the receptors is an adult who received the AZD1222 COVID-19 vaccine.

The V and J genes are TRBV12-3 or TRBV12-4 and TRBJ1-5; no clear D gene. Trimming shortened V by 3 bases and J by 6 bases, and 6 bases separated the two germline ends. The CDR3 is 12 residues long. CDR3 region: CASSLLGQPQHF. The CDR3 DNA reads as TGTGCCAGCAGTTTGCTTGGTCAGCCCCAGCATTTT.

The V gene is TRBV6-5, the J gene TRBJ2-6; D not certain. Germline V lookup: CDR1 MNHEY, CDR2 SVGAGI. V was clipped by 8 bases and J by 2 bases, with 7 bases between them. The CDR3 sequence is 13 residues long. The CDR3 DNA reads as TGTGCCAGCCGAAGCACTGGGGCCAACGTCCTGACTTTC. Encoded protein: CASRSTGANVLTF.

V and J are TRBV10-3 and TRBJ1-2; TRBD1 matches 7 bases. The CDR3 runs to 15 residues. Germline trimming cut 3 bases from V and 1 base from J; bases unmatched to any gene: 5. Germline CDR1 ENHRY, CDR2 SYGVKD. CDR3 nucleotide sequence: TGTGCCATCAGTGACCGACAGGGCCTTAACTATGGCTACACCTTC. Its protein product is CAISDRQGLNYGYTF.

The chain joins TRBV6-5 to TRBJ1-2; a possible D gene is TRBD1 (5 bases). Trimming left V 6 bases short and J 3 bases short, with 17 bases between. CDR1 MNHEY and CDR2 SVGAGI come from the germline V gene. CDR3 length: 15 residues. The CDR3 bases are TGTGCCAGCAGCTACGAAATGGGGGTTTACTATGGCTACACCTTC. Translating gives CASSYEMGVYYGYTF.

The chain employs TRBV4-3 and TRBJ2-1; D call uncertain. This CDR3 has 16 residues. The germline V gene encodes CDR1 LGHNA and CDR2 YSLEER. V gave up 0 bases and J gave up 1 base, with 10 bases separating them. The CDR3 loop reads CASSQDARSSYNEQFF. CDR3 nucleotide sequence: TGCGCCAGCAGCCAAGATGCTAGAAGTTCCTACAATGAGCAGTTCTTC.

V gene TRBV24-1 combines with J gene TRBJ1-1, with D uncertain. Germline CDR1 is KGHDR and CDR2 is SFDVKD. The CDR3 is made up of 11 amino acids. V lost 5 bases, J lost 4 bases, and 4 bases lay in between. The CDR3 reads CATSGSTEAFF. CDR3 bases: TGTGCCACCAGTGGCTCCACTGAAGCTTTCTTT.

The chain joins TRBV7-6 to TRBJ2-6; no reliable D call. V was clipped by 6 bases and J by 0 bases, with 6 bases between them. This CDR3 has 14 amino acids. Germline V gene data show CDR1 as SGHVS and CDR2 as FNYEAQ. The CDR3 loop is CASSLTSGANVLTF. In nucleotides, the CDR3 is TGTGCCAGCAGTTTAACCTCTGGGGCCAACGTCCTGACTTTC.

The V call is TRBV12-5, the J call TRBJ2-6; possibly TRBD1 for D (6 bases). The CDR3 has 14 amino acids. The germline V and J ends were trimmed by 6 bases and 12 bases, with 18 bases remaining between them. Germline CDR1 and CDR2: LGHNT and FRNRAP. DNA for the CDR3: TGTGCTAGTGGGGAGGACAGCTACCCCGGCGTCCTGACTTTC. Amino acids: CASGEDSYPGVLTF. Full variable domain (rest looked up from reference TRBV12-5 and TRBJ2-6): DARVTQTPRHKVTEMGQEVTMRCQPILGHNTVFWYRQTMMQGLELLAYFRNRAPLDDSGMPKDRFSAEMPDATLATLKIQPSEPRDSAVYFCASGEDSYPGVLTFGAGSRLTVL.

The chain couples TRBV15 to TRBJ2-3; D is ambiguous. This CDR3 has 14 residues. The germline V gene encodes CDR1 LNHNV and CDR2 YYDKDF (reference sequence). The V end was cut by 2 bases, the J end by 4 bases, with 10 bases between. The DNA for the CDR3 is TGTGCCACCAGCAGAAGGTCCAGGTCAGATACGCAGTATTTT. Protein product: CATSRRSRSDTQYF.

In nucleotides, the CDR3 is TGTGCCAGCAGTCGTAACCCCCCGGGACAGGGGTACGAGCAGTACTTC. Residues: CASSRNPPGQGYEQYF. The chain employs TRBV7-2 and TRBJ2-7; 10 positions agree with TRBD1. V shed 6 bases and J 4 bases; nucleotides not matched to a gene: 12. CDR3 length: 16 amino acids. Germline V CDR1 and CDR2: SGHTA, FQGNSA. The full variable domain, rest sourced from reference TRBV7-2 and TRBJ2-7, is GAGVSQSPSNKVTEKGKDVELRCDPISGHTALYWYRQSLGQGLEFLIYFQGNSAPDKSGLPSDRFSAERTGGSVSTLTIQRTQQEDSAVYLCASSRNPPGQGYEQYFGPGTRLTVT.

The rearrangement links TRBV7-6 to TRBJ2-3, with 12 positions matching TRBD2. CDR1 and CDR2 from the germline V gene are SGHVS and FNYEAQ. There are 16 residues in the CDR3. J gave up 0 bases and V 4 bases, and 2 bases lay outside the gene matches. The CDR3 reads CASSSLAGGSTDTQYF. The CDR3 DNA reads as TGTGCCAGCAGCTCTCTAGCGGGGGGGAGCACAGATACGCAGTATTTT. Full variable domain (outside the CDR3, taken from reference TRBV7-6 and TRBJ2-3): GAGVSQSPRYKVTKRGQDVALRCDPISGHVSLYWYRQALGQGPEFLTYFNYEAQQDKSGLPNDRFSAERPEGSISTLTIQRTEQRDSAMYRCASSSLAGGSTDTQYFGPGTRLTVL.

The genes are TRBV6-5 and TRBJ1-2, with D unresolved. V was shortened by 1 base and J by 3 bases, with 12 bases between the two germline ends. From germline, CDR1 is MNHEY and CDR2 SVGAGI. This CDR3 spans 15 amino acids. CDR3 in amino acids: CASSYLGKTDYGYTF. CDR3 nucleotides: TGTGCCAGCAGTTACTTAGGCAAAACGGACTATGGCTACACCTTC.

This clone has a handful of counts. This chain connects TRBV2 to TRBJ2-7; possible D gene TRBD1, 6 bases. The CDR3 length is 14 residues. V was shortened by 5 bases and J by 0 bases, with 11 bases between the two germline ends. Germline CDR1 and CDR2: SNHLY and FYNNEI. The DNA of the CDR3 is TGTGCCAGCAGTAACGTGGACAGCTCCTACGAGCAGTACTTC. It encodes CASSNVDSSYEQYF.

This clone was observed once. The chain joins TRBV5-6 to TRBJ2-7; TRBD1 aligns across 7 bases. CDR3 size: 15 residues. Germline V lookup: CDR1 SGHDT, CDR2 YYEEEE. The V segment lost 2 bases and the J segment 2 bases; nucleotides outside the gene matches: 7. The CDR3 coding sequence is TGTGCCAGCAGCTTTTCGCCGACAGGGACCTACGAGCAGTACTTC. Residues: CASSFSPTGTYEQYF. Supplemented by reference TRBV5-6 and TRBJ2-7, the full variable domain reads DAGVTQSPTHLIKTRGQQVTLRCSPKSGHDTVSWYQQALGQGPQFIFQYYEEEERQRGNFPDRFSGHQFPNYSSELNVNALLLGDSALYLCASSFSPTGTYEQYFGPGTRLTVT.

The J gene is TRBJ2-2, the V gene TRBV5-4, with D perhaps matching TRBD2 (7 bases). CDR1 is SGHNT, CDR2 YYREEE, per germline (reference sequence). The CDR3 runs 16 residues. Trimming left V 0 bases short and J 5 bases short, with 14 bases between. In DNA, the CDR3 is TGTGCCAGCAGCTTGGTGCCGGGGGGCGGTACCGGGGAGCTGTTTTTT. It translates to CASSLVPGGGTGELFF.

The chain employs TRBV6-4 and TRBJ1-1; D is ambiguous. CDR3 length: 11 amino acids. CDR1 is MRHNA and CDR2 is SNTAGT in the germline V gene. Trimming cost V 2 bases and J 5 bases, with 3 bases left between them. CDR3 sequence (DNA): TGTGCCAGCAGTGACGGGACTGAAGCTTTCTTT. Encoded protein: CASSDGTEAFF.

The chain has TRBV9 and TRBJ2-1; D ambiguous. The germline CDR1 and CDR2 sequences are SGDLS and YYNGEE. V lost 0 bases, J lost 1 base, and 8 bases lay in between. The CDR3 spans 15 residues. CDR3 DNA: TGTGCCAGCAGCGTAGATCCGGCGTCCTACAATGAGCAGTTCTTC. Translation gives CASSVDPASYNEQFF.

V is TRBV19 and J is TRBJ1-2, with 8 bases that match TRBD1. V trimming: 6 bases; J trimming: 5 bases; junction bases outside the gene matches: 8. CDR1 is LNHDA and CDR2 is SQIVND in the germline V gene (reference sequence). CDR3 length equals 14 residues. The CDR3 loop reads CASSAGTGAYGYTF. Written as DNA, the CDR3 is TGTGCCAGTAGCGCCGGGACAGGAGCTTATGGCTACACCTTC.

The CDR3 region has the DNA TGTGCCAGCAGTACCAACCCGGGACAGGGGTCCCTTAATGAAAAACTGTTTTTT. Translated: CASSTNPGQGSLNEKLFF. The chain employs TRBV28 and TRBJ1-4, with 10 bases aligning to TRBD1. Per the germline V gene, CDR1 is MDHEN and CDR2 is SYDVKM. The CDR3 spans 18 residues. V dropped 5 bases and J dropped 4; count of bases not matched to a gene: 13.

V and J are TRBV5-1 and TRBJ2-2, with a weak D call TRBD1 (6 bases). Trimming stripped 2 bases from V and 2 bases from J, with 10 bases between. The CDR3 runs 15 residues. Germline assignment: CDR1 SGHRS and CDR2 YFSETQ. CDR3 region: CASSLGQTNTGELFF. In DNA form, the CDR3 reads TGCGCCAGCAGCTTAGGACAGACCAACACCGGGGAGCTGTTTTTT.

The chain is built from TRBV5-1 and TRBJ1-2, with TRBD1 as a possible D gene (5 bases). The CDR3 sequence is 14 residues long. V lost 0 bases and J lost 6, with 12 bases in between. CDR1 and CDR2 from the germline V gene are SGHRS and YFSETQ. The CDR3 nucleotides are TGCGCCAGCAGCTTGGCTGGGGGGATGAATGGCTACACCTTC. Translation: CASSLAGGMNGYTF. The full variable domain, with the rest looked up from reference TRBV5-1 and TRBJ1-2, is KAGVTQTPRYLIKTRGQQVTLSCSPISGHRSVSWYQQTPGQGLQFLFEYFSETQRNKGNFPGRFSGRQFSNSRSEMNVSTLELGDSALYLCASSLAGGMNGYTFGSGTRLTVV.

The chain employs TRBV6-2 or TRBV6-3 and TRBJ1-5; no definite D call. The CDR3 consists of 12 residues. V lost 4 bases, J lost 5 bases, and 6 bases lay in between. CDR1 is MNHEY and CDR2 is SVGEGT in the germline V gene. CDR3 sequence reads: CASSSEYQPQHF. As DNA, the CDR3 is TGTGCCAGCAGTTCAGAATATCAGCCCCAGCATTTT.

The J gene is TRBJ2-3, the V gene TRBV7-8, with D perhaps being TRBD1 or TRBD2 (5 bases each). The ends were cut back, 5 bases at V and 1 base at J, with 13 bases in the middle. Germline V gives CDR1 SGHVS, CDR2 FQNEAQ. The CDR3 loop spans 15 amino acids. CDR3 coding DNA: TGTGCCAGCAGCGATCGACTGGGACGCACAGATACGCAGTATTTT. Translating it yields CASSDRLGRTDTQYF. Looking up the rest from reference TRBV7-8 and TRBJ2-3 gives the full variable domain: GAGVSQSPRYKVAKRGQDVALRCDPISGHVSLFWYQQALGQGPEFLTYFQNEAQLDKSGLPSDRFFAERPEGSVSTLKIQRTQQEDSAVYLCASSDRLGRTDTQYFGPGTRLTVL.

This clone was observed a handful of times. The chain combines TRBV18 with TRBJ1-4; D gene ambiguous. V lost 4 bases and J lost 3, with 6 bases in between. The CDR3 has 13 residues. Germline V gene sequence: CDR1 KGHSH, CDR2 LQKENI. This CDR3 is CASSHGSNEKLFF. As DNA, the CDR3 is TGTGCCAGCTCACACGGTTCTAATGAAAAACTGTTTTTT.

V is TRBV6-5 and J is TRBJ2-7; the D gene is possibly TRBD2 (7 bases). Germline CDR1 MNHEY, CDR2 SVGAGI. This CDR3 is built from 15 residues. The V end was cut by 2 bases, the J end by 4 bases, with 15 bases between. The chain's CDR3 is CASSYDSGGSYEQYF. For the CDR3, the DNA is TGTGCCAGCAGTTACGATTCGGGGGGCTCGTACGAGCAGTACTTC.

This chain links TRBV30 with TRBJ2-3, with D uncertain. The ends were cut back, 3 bases at V and 8 bases at J, with 15 bases in the middle. This CDR3 is built from 13 residues. The V gene's germline CDR1 is GTSNPN and CDR2 SVGIG (reference sequence). CDR3: CAWSESPVITQYF. CDR3 bases: TGTGCCTGGAGCGAAAGCCCAGTGATTACGCAGTATTTT. Variable domain in full (rest from reference TRBV30 and TRBJ2-3): SQTIHQWPATLVQPVGSPLSLECTVEGTSNPNLYWYRQAAGRGLQLLFYSVGIGQISSEVPQNLSASRPQDRQFILSSKKLLLSDSGFYLCAWSESPVITQYFGPGTRLTVL.

Only a few counts were recorded for this clone. The rearrangement uses TRBV9 and TRBJ2-3; TRBD2 aligns across 7 bases. V was clipped by 4 bases and J by 4 bases; unmatched bases: 12. From germline, CDR1 is SGDLS and CDR2 YYNGEE. The CDR3 contains 16 residues. The CDR3 DNA is TGTGCCAGCAGCACCACCGGGGGGTTGGTAGCAGATACGCAGTATTTT. Amino acids: CASSTTGGLVADTQYF.

This chain connects TRBV11-2 to TRBJ1-4; a weak D match, TRBD1 (6 bases). From germline, CDR1 is SGHAT and CDR2 FQNNGV. CDR3 length: 16 amino acids. V lost 2 bases to trimming and J lost 0 bases, with 10 bases between them. CDR3 bases: TGTGCCAGCAGCTTACGTAACAGGGCAACTAATGAAAAACTGTTTTTT. Translating it yields CASSLRNRATNEKLFF.

This clone appeared a single time. The V call is TRBV5-1, the J call TRBJ1-4, with TRBD1 matching 7 bases. The CDR3 contains 14 residues. Germline CDR1 SGHRS, CDR2 YFSETQ. The V segment lost 5 bases and the J segment 2 bases; nucleotides outside the gene matches: 3. The CDR3 region is CASRLQGTNEKLFF. The CDR3 DNA reads as TGCGCCAGCAGGTTACAGGGGACTAATGAAAAACTGTTTTTT.

This rearrangement joins TRBV6-8 to TRBJ1-6, with 7 nucleotides matching TRBD1. The CDR3 covers 17 residues. The germline gives CDR1 MNHGY, CDR2 SAAAGT. V was pared by 9 bases and J by 0 bases, with 11 bases of the junction left unmatched. The CDR3 is CASTDRALNSYNSPLHF. The CDR3 DNA follows: TGTGCCAGTACTGACAGGGCCCTCAACTCCTATAATTCACCCCTCCACTTT.

This clone was counted once. The chain couples TRBV20-1 to TRBJ2-7; D might be TRBD2 (7 bases). This CDR3 contains 15 residues. V lost 3 bases to trimming and J lost 0 bases, with 15 bases between them. CDR1 is DFQATT and CDR2 is SNEGSKA in the germline V gene (reference sequence). The CDR3 DNA is TGCAGTGCTAGTAAAGGGGGGGGCCGCTCCTACGAGCAGTACTTC. Its translation is CSASKGGGRSYEQYF.

The chain recombines TRBV29-1 with TRBJ2-3, with D possibly TRBD1 on 5 matching bases. V was shortened by 5 bases and J by 3 bases, with 6 bases between the two germline ends. This CDR3 is 11 amino acids long. Germline CDR1 and CDR2: SQVTM and ANQGSEA. CDR3 bases: TGCAGCGTTCGACAGACAGATACGCAGTATTTT. Encoded protein: CSVRQTDTQYF.